Reported below is one T cell receptor (beta chain). Its antigen is undetermined. The sample belongs to a study of T cell responses to AZD1222 COVID-19 vaccine. This table comes from immunoSEQ multiplex PCR, and its TCRdb copy is limited to in-frame clones, with some not included. Here the sample spans 150,000 to 200,000 clones, over 85% being singletons. Germline V gene data show CDR1 as MNHEY and CDR2 as SVGAGI. Trimming removed 4 bases at V and 5 bases at J, with 17 bases between. The CDR3 is 15 amino acids. Overall study results and limits: The donors showed a predominance of white British ancestry and of females, with possible underestimation of clonal diversity.

The sequences come from peripheral blood, collected on day 0 of AZD1222 vaccination. The chain links TRBV6-5 to TRBJ2-5; the D gene is possibly TRBD1 (6 bases). This TCR came from an adult in good health. In DNA form, the CDR3 reads TGTGCCAGCAGTTTTGTGAAGGGACAAGGGGAGACCCAGTACTTC. This translates into CASSFVKGQGETQYF.